These 13 T cell receptor beta chains originate from one sample sequenced in a study of graft-versus-host responses after intestinal transplantation. Clones were read by immunoSEQ multiplex PCR, and TCRdb kept only the in-frame ones, dropping some. This sample yields some 120,000 clones, of which about 92% are seen a single time; 0.2% to 0.25% belongs to the top ten. No antigen is known for these receptors. Sequencing was performed on unstimulated CD4+ T cells sorted from spleen or lymph node cells, taken before transplant. The receptors originated from a human donor who was the organ donor for an intestinal transplant.

The gene calls are TRBV7-2 and TRBJ2-7, with 7 bases aligning to TRBD1. Germline V gives CDR1 SGHTA, CDR2 FQGNSA. This CDR3 comprises 15 residues. V lost 3 bases, J lost 1 base, and 6 bases stayed unmatched. The CDR3 DNA sequence: TGTGCCAGCAGCTTCAGACAGGGTGCATCCTACGAGCAGTACTTC. It yields the protein CASSFRQGASYEQYF.

DNA for the CDR3: TGTGCCAGCAGCTTAGATGGCGGGAAGAGCTCCTACAATGAGCAGTTCTTC. This codes for CASSLDGGKSSYNEQFF. The chain recombines TRBV11-3 with TRBJ2-1, with D perhaps TRBD2 (6 bases). CDR3 size: 17 residues. Trimming took 0 bases from V and 0 from J, leaving 12 bases between them. In germline, CDR1 is SGHNT, CDR2 YENEEA.

The chain links TRBV27 to TRBJ2-7; D may be TRBD1 or TRBD2 (5 bases each). The CDR3 totals 19 residues. V lost 2 bases, J lost 0 bases, and 23 bases lay in between. Looked up from germline, CDR1 is MNHEY and CDR2 is SMNVEV (reference sequence). This CDR3 is CASSLAPSSGTPSSYEQYF. The CDR3 DNA sequence: TGTGCCAGCAGTTTAGCGCCTAGCTCCGGGACGCCGAGCTCCTACGAGCAGTACTTC.

The J gene is TRBJ2-7, the V gene TRBV6-1, with D perhaps TRBD2 (6 bases). Germline lookup yields CDR1 MNHNS and CDR2 SASEGT. CDR3 length: 13 residues. The V and J ends lost 6 bases and 3 bases respectively, with 12 bases between them. CDR3 coding DNA: TGTGCCAGCAGGTCGTGGGGACTCTACGAGCAGTACTTC. This translates into CASRSWGLYEQYF.

The gene calls are TRBV7-9 and TRBJ1-4; 7 positions match TRBD1. Trimming removed 6 bases from V and 5 bases from J; junction bases left unmatched: 12. Germline V lookup: CDR1 SEHNR, CDR2 FQNEAQ (reference sequence). The CDR3 is 16 residues long. Written as DNA, the CDR3 is TGTGCCAGCAGGCTCGGGATAGGGACAGCAAATGAAAAACTGTTTTTT. Translation gives CASRLGIGTANEKLFF.

This rearrangement joins TRBV5-1 to TRBJ2-5, with TRBD1 matching over 7 bases. Per the germline V gene, CDR1 is SGHRS and CDR2 is YFSETQ. Trimming at V came to 1 base and at J to 3 bases, leaving 6 bases not matched to a gene. The CDR3 sequence is 15 residues long. The CDR3 loop reads CASSLKRQGEETQYF. CDR3 DNA sequence: TGCGCCAGCAGCTTGAAGAGGCAGGGGGAAGAGACCCAGTACTTC.

J is TRBJ2-3 and V is TRBV19; TRBD1 aligns across 8 bases. CDR1 is LNHDA and CDR2 is SQIVND in the germline V gene (reference sequence). The CDR3 extends over 15 amino acids. V was pared by 2 bases and J by 6 bases, with 7 bases of the junction left unmatched. The CDR3 DNA reads TGTGCCAGTAGTATAAGGGACAGGTCAGGGGATACGCAGTATTTT. It encodes CASSIRDRSGDTQYF.

Written as DNA, the CDR3 is TGCGCCAGCAGCCAACTAGTGAACACCGGGGAGCTGTTTTTT. This translates into CASSQLVNTGELFF. V and J are TRBV4-1 and TRBJ2-2, with D unresolved. The CDR3 runs to 14 residues. The V gene lost 2 bases and the J gene lost 1 base, with 5 bases spanning the gap. Looked up from germline, CDR1 is MGHRA and CDR2 is YSYEKL.

The gene calls are TRBV5-6 and TRBJ2-3; D remains unclear. CDR1 is SGHDT, CDR2 YYEEEE, per germline. CDR3 size: 14 residues. Trimming stripped 0 bases from V and 3 bases from J, with 8 bases between. As DNA, the CDR3 is TGTGCCAGCAGCTTGGGATGGGTGACAGATACGCAGTATTTT. Its protein product is CASSLGWVTDTQYF.

The CDR3 loop is CASSRGTATSSYNEQFF. The CDR3 DNA follows: TGTGCCAGCAGCCGGGGTACGGCAACCAGCTCCTACAATGAGCAGTTCTTC. The chain links TRBV7-6 to TRBJ2-1, with D possibly matching TRBD2 (5 bases). Germline V CDR1 and CDR2: SGHVS, FNYEAQ. The V gene lost 5 bases and the J gene lost 0 bases, with 17 bases spanning the gap. The length of the CDR3 is 17 residues.

The chain employs TRBV30 and TRBJ1-2; no reliable D call. The CDR3 spans 13 residues. V gave up 1 base and J gave up 11 bases, with 17 bases separating them. Germline CDR1 reads GTSNPN; CDR2 reads SVGIG (reference sequence). The CDR3 region has the DNA TGTGCCTGGAGTGACAGCTCCCTGGGTTGGTACACCTTC. The encoded protein is CAWSDSSLGWYTF.

This clone was counted once. V is TRBV18 and J is TRBJ2-5; the match to TRBD2 covers 9 bases. The V gene's germline CDR1 is KGHSH and CDR2 LQKENI. The CDR3 has 18 residues. J lost 4 bases, V lost 3 bases, and 15 bases had no gene match. CDR3 sequence: CASSPVIAGGPWRETQYF. The CDR3, as DNA: TGTGCCAGCTCACCTGTTATCGCGGGAGGGCCTTGGAGAGAGACCCAGTACTTC.

The V and J genes are TRBV29-1 and TRBJ2-3; tentatively, D is TRBD1 (6 bases). The CDR3 is made up of 15 amino acids. V lost 3 bases, J lost 4 bases, and 17 bases lay in between. Per the germline V gene, CDR1 is SQVTM and CDR2 is ANQGSEA. CDR3 bases: TGCAGCGTTGAGGAGTCAGGGGTTGGAGCAGATACGCAGTATTTT. Amino acid sequence: CSVEESGVGADTQYF.